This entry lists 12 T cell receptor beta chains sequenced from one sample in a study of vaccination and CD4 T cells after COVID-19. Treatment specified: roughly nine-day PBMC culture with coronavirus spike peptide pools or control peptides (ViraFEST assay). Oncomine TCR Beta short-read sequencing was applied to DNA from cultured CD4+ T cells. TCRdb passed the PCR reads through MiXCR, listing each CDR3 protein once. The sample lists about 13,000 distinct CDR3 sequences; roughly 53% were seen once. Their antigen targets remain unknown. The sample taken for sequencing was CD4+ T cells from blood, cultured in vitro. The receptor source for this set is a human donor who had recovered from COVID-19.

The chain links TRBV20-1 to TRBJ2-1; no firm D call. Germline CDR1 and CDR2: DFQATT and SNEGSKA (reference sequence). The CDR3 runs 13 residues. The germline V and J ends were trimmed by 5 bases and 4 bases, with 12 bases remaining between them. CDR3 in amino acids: CSAPPPAYNEQFF. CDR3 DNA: TGCAGTGCTCCTCCCCCGGCTTACAATGAGCAGTTCTTC.

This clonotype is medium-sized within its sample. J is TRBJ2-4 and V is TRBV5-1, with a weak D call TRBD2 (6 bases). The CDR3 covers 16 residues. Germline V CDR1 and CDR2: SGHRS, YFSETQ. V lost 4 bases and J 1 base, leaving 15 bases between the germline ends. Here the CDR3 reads CASSSWGDTAKNIQYF. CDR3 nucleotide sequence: TGCGCCAGCAGCAGTTGGGGGGATACCGCCAAAAACATTCAGTACTTC.

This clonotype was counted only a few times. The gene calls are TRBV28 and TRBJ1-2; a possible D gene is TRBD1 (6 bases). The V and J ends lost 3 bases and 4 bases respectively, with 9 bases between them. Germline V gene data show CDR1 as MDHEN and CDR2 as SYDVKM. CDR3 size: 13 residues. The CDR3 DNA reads TGTGCCAGCAGTTTCACAGGGCCCTATGGCTACACCTTC. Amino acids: CASSFTGPYGYTF.

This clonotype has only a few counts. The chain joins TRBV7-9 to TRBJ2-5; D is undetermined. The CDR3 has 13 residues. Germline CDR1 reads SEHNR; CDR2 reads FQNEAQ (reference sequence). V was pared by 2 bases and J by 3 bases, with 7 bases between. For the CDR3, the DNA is TGTGCCAGCAGCTTATTTTCAGAAGAGACCCAGTACTTC. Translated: CASSLFSEETQYF.

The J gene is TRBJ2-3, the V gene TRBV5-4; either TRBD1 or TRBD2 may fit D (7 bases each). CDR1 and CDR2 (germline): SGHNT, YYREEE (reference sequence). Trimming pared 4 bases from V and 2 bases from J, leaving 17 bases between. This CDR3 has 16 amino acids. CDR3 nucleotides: TGTGCCAGCAGCCAGGGGGGGTTGATTAACACAGATACGCAGTATTTT. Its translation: CASSQGGLINTDTQYF.

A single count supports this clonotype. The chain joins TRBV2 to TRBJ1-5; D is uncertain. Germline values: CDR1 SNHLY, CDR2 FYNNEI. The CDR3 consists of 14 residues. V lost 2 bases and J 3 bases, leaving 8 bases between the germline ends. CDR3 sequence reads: CASSEYNVNQPQHF. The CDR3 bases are TGTGCCAGCAGTGAATACAACGTCAATCAGCCCCAGCATTTT.

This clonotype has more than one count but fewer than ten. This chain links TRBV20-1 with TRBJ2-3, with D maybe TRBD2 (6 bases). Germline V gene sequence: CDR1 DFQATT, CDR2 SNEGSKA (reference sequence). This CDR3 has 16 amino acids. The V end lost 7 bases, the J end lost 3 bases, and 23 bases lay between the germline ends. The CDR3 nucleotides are TGCAGTGACGGCAGCGGGTCTTCGGGCGGGACAGATACGCAGTATTTT. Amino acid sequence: CSDGSGSSGGTDTQYF.

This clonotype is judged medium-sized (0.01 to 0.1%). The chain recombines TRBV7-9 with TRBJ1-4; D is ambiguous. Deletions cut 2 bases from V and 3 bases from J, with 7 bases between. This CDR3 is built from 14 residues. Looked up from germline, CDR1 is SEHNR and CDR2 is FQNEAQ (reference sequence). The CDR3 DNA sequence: TGTGCCAGCAGCTTATCTCGAGCTAATGAAAAACTGTTTTTT. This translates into CASSLSRANEKLFF.

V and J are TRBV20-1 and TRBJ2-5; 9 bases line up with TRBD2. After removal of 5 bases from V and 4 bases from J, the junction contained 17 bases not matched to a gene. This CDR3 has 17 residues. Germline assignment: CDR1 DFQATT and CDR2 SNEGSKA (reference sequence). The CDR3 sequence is CSAAKEDSGSPRETQYF. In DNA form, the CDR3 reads TGCAGTGCTGCTAAGGAGGATAGCGGGAGTCCTCGAGAGACCCAGTACTTC.

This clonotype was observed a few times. CDR3 nucleotide sequence: TGTGCCAGCAGTGACTCGACAGGGCCAGATACGCAGTATTTT. It codes for CASSDSTGPDTQYF. The gene calls are TRBV6-4 and TRBJ2-3; TRBD1 agrees at 7 bases. This CDR3 has 14 amino acids. CDR1 is MRHNA and CDR2 is SNTAGT in the germline V gene. The ends lost 0 bases at V and 4 bases at J; junction bases unmatched: 1.

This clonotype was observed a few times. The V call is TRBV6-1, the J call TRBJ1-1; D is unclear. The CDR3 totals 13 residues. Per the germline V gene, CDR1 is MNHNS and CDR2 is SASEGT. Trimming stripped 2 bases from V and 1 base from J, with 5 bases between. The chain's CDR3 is CASSENRNTEAFF. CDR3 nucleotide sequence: TGTGCCAGCAGTGAAAACAGGAACACTGAAGCTTTCTTT.

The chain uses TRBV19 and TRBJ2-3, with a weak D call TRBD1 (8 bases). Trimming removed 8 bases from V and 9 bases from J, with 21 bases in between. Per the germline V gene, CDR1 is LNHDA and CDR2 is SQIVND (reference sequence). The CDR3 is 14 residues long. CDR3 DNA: TGTGCCAGTGGAGCGGGACAGGTTGCGGACACGCAGTATTTT. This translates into CASGAGQVADTQYF.